This T cell receptor beta chain was profiled in a study of blood T cell repertoires in COVID-19. Looking at the study overall: Both acute and convalescent COVID-19 samples were obtained from the United States, Italy and Spain. The cDNA or gDNA used as material had been derived from T cells, B-cell-depleted T cells, or PBMCs.

Original handling: Amplification with reference gene primers provided the estimates of nucleated cell counts. The table came from immunoSEQ multiplex PCR; TCRdb's copy has only in-frame clones and leaves some out. That table gives V, J and clone size, and the DNA gave D and trimming. The table lists some 250,000 clones, approximately 85% of them singletons. CDR1 and CDR2 from the germline V gene are KGHSH and LQKENI. The ends were cut back, 2 bases at V and 1 base at J, with 9 bases in the middle. This CDR3 spans 15 amino acids. This TCR was recovered from a woman aged 50 to 60 who had recovered from COVID-19. The V call is TRBV18, the J call TRBJ1-5; possibly TRBD1 for D (6 bases). Specimen: PBMCs or T cells enriched from blood (not recorded which). The CDR3 DNA sequence: TGTGCCAGCTCACCAAGGGGGGGAAGCAATCAGCCCCAGCATTTT. Protein: CASSPRGGSNQPQHF.